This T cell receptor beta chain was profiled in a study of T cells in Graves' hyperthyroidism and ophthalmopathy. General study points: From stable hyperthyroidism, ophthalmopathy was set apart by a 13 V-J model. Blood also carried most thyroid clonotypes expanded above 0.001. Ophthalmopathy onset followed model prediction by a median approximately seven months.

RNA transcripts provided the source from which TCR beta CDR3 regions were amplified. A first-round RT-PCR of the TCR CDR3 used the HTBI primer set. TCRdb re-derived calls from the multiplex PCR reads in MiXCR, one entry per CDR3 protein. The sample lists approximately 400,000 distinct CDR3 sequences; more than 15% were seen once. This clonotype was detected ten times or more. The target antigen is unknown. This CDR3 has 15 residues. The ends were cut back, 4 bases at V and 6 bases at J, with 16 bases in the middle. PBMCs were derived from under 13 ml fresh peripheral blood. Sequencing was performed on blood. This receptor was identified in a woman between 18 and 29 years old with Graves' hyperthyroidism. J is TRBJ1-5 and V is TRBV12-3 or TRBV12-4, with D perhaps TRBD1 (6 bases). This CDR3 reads CASSWSQEGGQPQHF. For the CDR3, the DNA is TGTGCCAGCAGTTGGAGCCAAGAGGGGGGTCAGCCCCAGCATTTT.